One and the same sample provided the 27 T cell receptor beta chains below, sequenced in a study of blood T cells in healthy people across ages. With a J-beta primer mix and a sample-barcoded 5' primer, a second PCR ran roughly 6 to 12 cycles. One entry per CDR3 protein, called by TCRdb with MiXCR from the 5' RACE reads. The table includes 700,000 to 1,000,000 distinct CDR3 sequences, around 43% detected once. The sample consisted of blood. The receptor set was obtained from a man between 60 and 70 years old in good health.

This clonotype was found a few times. A much larger clone lies a single base off, so this may be a read error. The rearrangement uses TRBV5-1 and TRBJ2-5; D is ambiguous. The CDR3 has 13 residues. Germline CDR1 is SGHRS and CDR2 is YFSETQ. Trimming shortened V by 6 bases and J by 2 bases, and 11 bases separated the two germline ends. CDR3 amino acids: CASTEQCQETQYF. The CDR3 nucleotides are TGCGCCAGCACTGAACAGTGTCAAGAGACCCAGTACTTC.

This clonotype was observed at least ten times. The chain employs TRBV4-1 and TRBJ2-1, with D uncertain. Germline CDR1 is MGHRA and CDR2 is YSYEKL. The CDR3 covers 13 residues. With 0 bases removed from V and 9 bases from J, the gap between germline ends came to 9 bases. Here the CDR3 DNA reads TGCGCCAGCAGCCAAGATTTGCGGAGTGAGCAGTTCTTC. Encoded protein: CASSQDLRSEQFF.

Details on this clonotype: Given a much more abundant clone one base away, this may be a read error. This chain connects TRBV9 to TRBJ2-5; 12 bases line up with TRBD2. Germline V gives CDR1 SGDLS, CDR2 YYNGEE. This CDR3 is 15 amino acids long. Germline trimming cut 3 bases from V and 11 bases from J; bases unmatched to any gene: 11. CDR3 loop: CASSEGGLAGYGQYF. In DNA, the CDR3 is TGTGCCAGCAGCGAGGGGGGACTAGCGGGCTACGGGCAGTACTTC.

The J gene is TRBJ2-3, the V gene TRBV6-6; D gene unclear. The CDR3 is 12 residues long. Germline V gives CDR1 MNHNY, CDR2 SVGAGI (reference sequence). The V end was cut by 0 bases, the J end by 14 bases, with 12 bases between. CDR3 sequence: CASSYSNSPVYF. CDR3 bases: TGTGCCAGCAGTTACTCGAATAGCCCTGTGTATTTT.

The sample holds a few counts of this clonotype. The CDR3 spells CSVEGQGGGYGYTF. The CDR3, as DNA: TGCAGCGTTGAGGGACAGGGAGGAGGTTATGGCTACACCTTC. The chain uses TRBV29-1 and TRBJ1-2; 9 bases line up with TRBD1. The CDR3 runs to 14 residues. The V gene end was trimmed by 3 bases and the J gene end by 5 bases; junction bases not matched to a gene: 7. The germline CDR1 and CDR2 sequences are SQVTM and ANQGSEA.

V usage is TRBV14 and J usage is TRBJ1-2, with 7 bases lining up with TRBD1. V shed 1 base, J shed 5 bases, and the junction held 7 bases outside the gene matches. CDR3 size: 15 residues. The germline CDR1 and CDR2 sequences are SGHDN and FVKESK. This CDR3 reads CASSQGQGLNYGYTF. The CDR3 bases are TGTGCCAGCAGCCAAGGACAGGGCCTAAATTATGGCTACACCTTC.

With respect to this clonotype: A read error is possible here, since a much larger clone lies one base away. The chain employs TRBV5-1 and TRBJ1-4; no clear D. The germline V gene encodes CDR1 SGHRS and CDR2 YFSETQ. The CDR3 sequence is 14 residues long. CDR3 sequence (DNA): TGCGCCAGCAGCTTGACAACAACTAGTGAAAAACTGTTTTTT. Protein product: CASSLTTTSEKLFF.

This clonotype was recorded only once. A much larger clone lies one base from this, so it may be a read error. J is TRBJ2-3 and V is TRBV9; the match to TRBD1 covers 8 bases. This CDR3 is built from 14 residues. V trimming: 6 bases; J trimming: 4 bases; junction bases outside the gene matches: 7. CDR1 is SGDLS and CDR2 is YYNGEE in the germline V gene. The CDR3, as DNA: TGTGCCAGCAAAACGGGACAGGACTCAGATACGCAGTATTTT. Its protein product is CASKTGQDSDTQYF.

This clonotype has at least ten counts. The chain recombines TRBV4-3 with TRBJ2-6; the D gene is possibly TRBD1 (6 bases). CDR1 LGHNA and CDR2 YSLEER come from the germline V gene. The V end was cut by 4 bases, the J end by 0 bases, with 13 bases between. This CDR3 has 17 residues. CDR3 in amino acids: CASSRELGASGANVLTF. The CDR3 region has the DNA TGCGCCAGCAGCCGAGAATTGGGGGCCTCTGGGGCCAACGTCCTGACTTTC.

J is TRBJ2-6 and V is TRBV6-5, with D possibly matching TRBD2 (5 bases). Trimming took 3 bases from V and 2 from J, leaving 8 bases between them. The CDR3 extends over 15 amino acids. CDR1 and CDR2 (germline): MNHEY, SVGAGI. CDR3 in amino acids: CASSYEGTGANVLTF. CDR3 nucleotide sequence: TGTGCCAGCAGTTATGAGGGAACTGGGGCCAACGTCCTGACTTTC.

Only a few counts were recorded for this clonotype. V gene TRBV13 combines with J gene TRBJ2-3; 9 bases align to TRBD2. With 3 bases clipped from V and 6 bases from J, the junction kept 13 bases outside the gene matches. This CDR3 spans 17 amino acids. The germline V gene encodes CDR1 PRHDT and CDR2 FYEKMQ (reference sequence). The CDR3 DNA follows: TGTGCCAGCAGCTTCCGTTCGCGGGGGGGCGGCGGCGATACGCAGTATTTT. This gives the protein CASSFRSRGGGGDTQYF.

The V call is TRBV12-3 or TRBV12-4, the J call TRBJ2-1; no firm D call. V was trimmed by 2 bases and J by 9 bases, leaving 11 bases between them. This CDR3 is 13 amino acids long. CDR3 DNA: TGTGCCAGCAGTTTAAGTATGTGGCGTGAGCAGTTCTTC. It codes for CASSLSMWREQFF.

This clonotype was observed a handful of times. The V gene is TRBV25-1, the J gene TRBJ2-5; D is undetermined. The V and J ends lost 1 base and 2 bases respectively, with 14 bases between them. The CDR3 is 16 residues long. In germline, CDR1 is MGHDK, CDR2 SYGVNS. DNA of the CDR3: TGTGCCAGCAGTGAATCCCCCCATGTGGGGCAAGAGACCCAGTACTTC. The encoded protein is CASSESPHVGQETQYF.

The V call is TRBV10-3, the J call TRBJ2-6, with a possible D match to TRBD1 (5 bases). The CDR3 has 15 amino acids. The germline V gene has CDR1 ENHRY and CDR2 SYGVKD. Trimming removed 4 bases from V and 2 bases from J, with 9 bases in between. DNA for the CDR3: TGTGCCATCAGTGTTGGGGCAGCTGGGGCCAACGTCCTGACTTTC. Its protein is CAISVGAAGANVLTF.

This clonotype was seen only a few times. The rearrangement joins TRBV6-5 to TRBJ1-2, with 8 bases matching TRBD1. V was pared by 2 bases and J by 2 bases, with 10 bases of the junction left unmatched. CDR3 length: 17 amino acids. The germline CDR1 and CDR2 sequences are MNHEY and SVGAGI. The CDR3, as DNA: TGTGCCAGCAGTTACGATCGAACAGGGGGACGAAACTATGGCTACACCTTC. This encodes CASSYDRTGGRNYGYTF.

The table lists this clonotype with a few counts. The chain carries TRBV27 and TRBJ2-1, with 14 bases identical to TRBD2. The length of the CDR3 is 17 residues. Germline lookup yields CDR1 MNHEY and CDR2 SMNVEV (reference sequence). V lost 4 bases, J lost 4 bases, and 6 bases stayed unmatched. This chain's CDR3 is CASSSGTSGGRYNEQFF. For the CDR3, the DNA is TGTGCCAGCAGTTCAGGGACTAGCGGGGGTAGGTACAATGAGCAGTTCTTC.

J is TRBJ2-3 and V is TRBV12-3 or TRBV12-4; the D is unclear. This CDR3 is built from 15 residues. V was pared by 3 bases and J by 0 bases, with 10 bases between. CDR3 coding DNA: TGTGCCAGCAGTTTGTTCGCAGCTAGCACAGATACGCAGTATTTT. Amino acid sequence: CASSLFAASTDTQYF.

CDR3 loop: CASSEAIRGRPGNTIYF. CDR3 DNA: TGTGCCAGCAGTGAAGCAATAAGGGGACGCCCCGGAAACACCATATATTTT. V is TRBV6-1 and J is TRBJ1-3, with D possibly matching TRBD1 (5 bases). V lost 0 bases, J lost 4 bases, and 16 bases lay in between. Germline-derived CDR1 and CDR2 are MNHNS and SASEGT. The CDR3 sequence is 17 residues long.

This clonotype was seen a handful of times. The chain combines TRBV2 with TRBJ2-4, with 7 bases fitting TRBD1. The CDR3 consists of 16 residues. V lost 5 bases and J lost 0; bases outside the gene matches: 7. CDR1 and CDR2 (germline): SNHLY, FYNNEI. CDR3: CASSSGTEVAKNIQYF. CDR3 in DNA: TGTGCCAGCAGTTCCGGGACAGAAGTAGCCAAAAACATTCAGTACTTC. Variable domain in full (rest from reference TRBV2 and TRBJ2-4): EPEVTQTPSHQVTQMGQEVILRCVPISNHLYFYWYRQILGQKVEFLVSFYNNEISEKSEIFDDQFSVERPDGSNFTLKIRSTKLEDSAMYFCASSSGTEVAKNIQYFGAGTRLSVL.

The V and J genes are TRBV7-2 and TRBJ1-5; 8 bases align to TRBD1. The CDR3 loop spans 15 amino acids. Germline CDR1 SGHTA, CDR2 FQGNSA. V dropped 3 bases and J dropped 8; count of bases not matched to a gene: 9. CDR3 sequence: CASSFSGGPSEPQHF. CDR3 nucleotides: TGTGCCAGCAGCTTCTCAGGGGGCCCCTCCGAGCCCCAGCATTTT.

This clonotype was seen many times. The chain is built from TRBV4-3 and TRBJ2-4; TRBD1 agrees at 8 bases. V dropped 5 bases and J dropped 5; count of bases not matched to a gene: 5. In germline, CDR1 is LGHNA, CDR2 YSLEER. The CDR3 contains 14 residues. This CDR3 reads CASSDRGGENIQYF. The CDR3 DNA sequence: TGCGCCAGCAGCGACAGGGGCGGGGAAAACATTCAGTACTTC.

This clonotype turned up a few times. The rearrangement uses TRBV5-1 and TRBJ1-1; D possibly corresponds to TRBD1 (6 bases). Trimming stripped 4 bases from V and 8 bases from J, with 12 bases between. Looked up from germline, CDR1 is SGHRS and CDR2 is YFSETQ. This CDR3 contains 12 residues. The CDR3 region has the DNA TGCGCCAGCAGCCCGGAGACAGGCGAAGCTTTCTTT. This translates into CASSPETGEAFF.

This chain joins TRBV12-3 or TRBV12-4 and TRBJ1-1; D is undetermined. The length of the CDR3 is 14 residues. V was shortened by 4 bases and J by 1 base, with 10 bases between the two germline ends. CDR3 DNA sequence: TGTGCCAGCAGTTGGCTGATAGGGAACACTGAAGCTTTCTTT. As protein: CASSWLIGNTEAFF.

The chain employs TRBV25-1 and TRBJ1-5; 9 positions match TRBD1. CDR3 length equals 15 residues. J gave up 5 bases and V 3 bases, and 5 bases lay outside the gene matches. The V gene's germline CDR1 is MGHDK and CDR2 SYGVNS. The CDR3 DNA reads TGTGCCAGCAGTGACGGGGACAGGGACGATCAGCCCCAGCATTTT. The encoded protein is CASSDGDRDDQPQHF.

Concerning this clonotype: A much larger clone lies one base from this, so it may be a read error. This sequence joins TRBV24-1 and TRBJ2-1, with 8 bases that match TRBD2. Germline trimming cut 5 bases from V and 4 bases from J; bases unmatched to any gene: 9. The CDR3 runs 16 residues. Germline CDR1 KGHDR, CDR2 SFDVKD. CDR3 coding DNA: TGTGCCACCAGTGCTGAAGGCGGGGGGAGGTACAATGAGCAGTTCTTC. Translating gives CATSAEGGGRYNEQFF.

Ten or more counts support this clonotype. The chain is built from TRBV29-1 and TRBJ2-5; 7 bases map to TRBD1. The CDR3 contains 12 residues. The germline CDR1 and CDR2 sequences are SQVTM and ANQGSEA. V lost 4 bases, J lost 3 bases, and 2 bases stayed unmatched. The CDR3 DNA reads as TGCAGCGTTGCAACAGGGGAAGAGACCCAGTACTTC. Encoded protein: CSVATGEETQYF.

The CDR3 loop is CAIMDRDYPYEQYF. In DNA, the CDR3 is TGTGCCATCATGGACAGGGACTATCCTTACGAGCAGTACTTC. The chain recombines TRBV10-3 with TRBJ2-4; possible D gene TRBD1, 8 bases. The DNA end is a closer match to TRBJ2-7, so the J assignment may be wrong. Germline CDR1 and CDR2: ENHRY and SYGVKD. The CDR3 runs to 14 residues.